The next 16 T cell receptor beta chains were all read from a single sample in a study of CD8 T cells in ankylosing spondylitis. MiXCR was run by TCRdb on the 5' RACE reads, yielding one entry per CDR3 protein. This sample carries about 150,000 distinct CDR3 sequences, under 45% of them seen once, and the ten largest clones take about 16%. Sequenced material: synovial fluid, either unsorted or a sorted T cell fraction (not recorded which). The receptors originated from a male donor with ankylosing spondylitis.

The CDR3 sequence: CASSSFFGYGYTF. Here the CDR3 DNA reads TGTGCCAGCAGTTCCTTTTTCGGTTATGGCTACACCTTC. The rearrangement links TRBV28 to TRBJ1-2; D is ambiguous. Germline V gives CDR1 MDHEN, CDR2 SYDVKM. The CDR3 sequence is 13 residues long. V lost 4 bases and J 5 bases, leaving 11 bases between the germline ends.

The V and J genes are TRBV3-1 and TRBJ2-1; the D gene is possibly TRBD2 (5 bases). Germline V gene sequence: CDR1 LGHDT, CDR2 YNNKEL (reference sequence). The CDR3 sequence is 15 residues long. V was pared by 0 bases and J by 8 bases, with 14 bases between. For the CDR3, the DNA is TGTGCCAGCAGCCAAGAAGAACGGCCGAGGGATGAGCAGTTCTTC. Translated: CASSQEERPRDEQFF.

The V gene is TRBV10-3, the J gene TRBJ2-6; possible D gene TRBD1, 5 bases. The CDR3 spans 16 residues. Germline assignment: CDR1 ENHRY and CDR2 SYGVKD. V was clipped by 4 bases and J by 0 bases, with 10 bases between them. The DNA of the CDR3 is TGTGCCATCAGTGTGGACATCCACTCTGGGGCCAACGTCCTGACTTTC. Encoded protein: CAISVDIHSGANVLTF.

This clonotype came up a few times. The rearrangement links TRBV13 to TRBJ1-1, with a possible D match to TRBD1 (5 bases). Looked up from germline, CDR1 is PRHDT and CDR2 is FYEKMQ (reference sequence). Trimming pared 5 bases from V and 6 bases from J, leaving 13 bases between. The CDR3 is 13 amino acids. CDR3 nucleotides: TGTGCCAGCAGCGACTCAGGGAGCTCTGAAGCTTTCTTT. It codes for CASSDSGSSEAFF.

The rearrangement joins TRBV7-3 to TRBJ2-3; D is undetermined. Germline V lookup: CDR1 SGHTA, CDR2 FQGTGA. This CDR3 is 13 amino acids long. Trimming stripped 2 bases from V and 1 base from J, with 4 bases between. The CDR3 DNA follows: TGTGCCAGCAGCTTAGGGGGCACAGATACGCAGTATTTT. Translating it yields CASSLGGTDTQYF.

This clonotype has a handful of counts. The gene calls are TRBV12-3 or TRBV12-4 and TRBJ2-5; 13 bases map to TRBD2. V gave up 6 bases and J gave up 3 bases; unmatched junction bases: 10. This CDR3 has 17 amino acids. CDR3 residues: CASSLLPGLAGEETQYF. In DNA, the CDR3 is TGTGCCAGCAGCCTTTTACCTGGACTAGCGGGGGAAGAGACCCAGTACTTC.

The chain has TRBV12-3 or TRBV12-4 and TRBJ1-2, with D maybe TRBD1 (5 bases). There are 11 residues in the CDR3. Trimming removed 7 bases at V and 3 bases at J, with 6 bases between. Written as DNA, the CDR3 is TGTGCCAGCAAGACAGACTATGGCTACACCTTC. This encodes CASKTDYGYTF.

This clonotype has only a few counts. The chain uses TRBV12-3 or TRBV12-4 and TRBJ2-7; TRBD1 aligns across 8 bases. The CDR3 totals 16 residues. Germline trimming cut 3 bases from V and 3 bases from J; bases unmatched to any gene: 10. The CDR3: CASSFSFGTGNYEQYF. The CDR3 DNA sequence: TGTGCCAGCAGTTTTAGTTTCGGGACAGGAAACTACGAGCAGTACTTC.

There are a few counts of this clonotype. The genes are TRBV3-1 and TRBJ2-4; TRBD2 might be the D (6 bases). This CDR3 is 15 amino acids long. The V end was cut by 4 bases, the J end by 2 bases, with 12 bases between. Germline loops: CDR1 LGHDT, CDR2 YNNKEL (reference sequence). The CDR3 bases are TGTGCCAGCAGCCGCGGGGTGGGACCCAAAAACATTCAGTACTTC. This gives the protein CASSRGVGPKNIQYF.

The chain recombines TRBV5-6 with TRBJ2-1; D remains ambiguous. The CDR3 extends over 13 amino acids. V shed 2 bases and J shed 8 bases, with 11 bases lying between them. Germline V gene data show CDR1 as SGHDT and CDR2 as YYEEEE. The CDR3 DNA reads as TGTGCCAGCAGCTTCCGACCGGGCCATGAGCAGTTCTTC. Translating it yields CASSFRPGHEQFF.

There are many counts of this clonotype. This chain uses TRBV5-1 with TRBJ2-1; TRBD2 matches 10 bases. V lost 2 bases and J lost 5; bases outside the gene matches: 16. The CDR3 has 19 residues. CDR1 and CDR2 (germline): SGHRS, YFSETQ. The CDR3 DNA is TGCGCCAGCAGCTTTCTGGGACTGGAACTAGCGGGGAAAAACAATGAGCAGTTCTTC. Translated: CASSFLGLELAGKNNEQFF.

The chain couples TRBV10-3 to TRBJ1-4; the match to TRBD1 covers 7 bases. Trimming cost V 3 bases and J 15 bases; bases outside gene matches: 7. This CDR3 has 12 residues. Germline V gene lookup returns CDR1 ENHRY and CDR2 SYGVKD. The CDR3 nucleotides read TGTGCCATCAGTGATTCGGACAGGCCGGTGTTTTTT. Protein product: CAISDSDRPVFF.

The V and J genes are TRBV6-4 and TRBJ2-3; 10 bases are shared with TRBD1. The CDR3 covers 15 residues. Unmatched junction bases numbered 4, after V lost 5 bases and J lost 2 bases. Germline lookup yields CDR1 MRHNA and CDR2 SNTAGT. CDR3 coding DNA: TGTGCCAGCAGTCGACAGGGGGCAACCACAGATACGCAGTATTTT. This sequence encodes CASSRQGATTDTQYF.

This clonotype was observed a handful of times. This chain connects TRBV6-2 or TRBV6-3 to TRBJ1-1; TRBD1 agrees at 7 bases. The CDR3 extends over 18 amino acids. The V gene's germline CDR1 is MNHEY and CDR2 SVGEGT. V shed 5 bases, J shed 2 bases, and the junction held 17 bases outside the gene matches. The CDR3 loop reads CASSAGQRRDVTNTEAFF. Written as DNA, the CDR3 is TGTGCCAGCAGTGCGGGACAGCGCCGGGACGTCACCAACACTGAAGCTTTCTTT.

The CDR3 nucleotides read TGTGCCAGCAGCTTATCGTTGCTAGCGGGGTCATACAATGAGCAGTTCTTC. Its translation: CASSLSLLAGSYNEQFF. This chain links TRBV11-2 with TRBJ2-1, with 9 bases lining up with TRBD2. CDR3 length: 17 residues. V shed 2 bases, J shed 4 bases, and the junction held 9 bases outside the gene matches. In germline, CDR1 is SGHAT, CDR2 FQNNGV.

This clonotype was counted ten times or more. V usage is TRBV7-8 and J usage is TRBJ2-5, with D possibly matching TRBD1 (5 bases). CDR1 and CDR2 from the germline V gene are SGHVS and FQNEAQ. The CDR3 loop spans 13 amino acids. The ends were cut back, 7 bases at V and 5 bases at J, with 14 bases in the middle. The CDR3 loop reads CASTTTAGETQYF. The CDR3 DNA reads TGTGCCAGCACAACGACAGCCGGGGAGACCCAGTACTTC.